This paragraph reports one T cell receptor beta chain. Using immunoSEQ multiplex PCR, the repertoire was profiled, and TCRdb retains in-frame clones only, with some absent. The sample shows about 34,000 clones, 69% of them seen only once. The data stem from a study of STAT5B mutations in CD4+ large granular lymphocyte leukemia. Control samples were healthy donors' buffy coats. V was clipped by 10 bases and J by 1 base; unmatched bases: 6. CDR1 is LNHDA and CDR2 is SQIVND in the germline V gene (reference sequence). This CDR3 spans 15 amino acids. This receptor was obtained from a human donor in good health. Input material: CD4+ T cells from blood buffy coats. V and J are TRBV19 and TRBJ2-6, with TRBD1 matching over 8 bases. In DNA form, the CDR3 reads TGTGCCACCCGGGACAGGCCTTCTGGGGCCAACGTCCTGACTTTC. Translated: CATRDRPSGANVLTF.